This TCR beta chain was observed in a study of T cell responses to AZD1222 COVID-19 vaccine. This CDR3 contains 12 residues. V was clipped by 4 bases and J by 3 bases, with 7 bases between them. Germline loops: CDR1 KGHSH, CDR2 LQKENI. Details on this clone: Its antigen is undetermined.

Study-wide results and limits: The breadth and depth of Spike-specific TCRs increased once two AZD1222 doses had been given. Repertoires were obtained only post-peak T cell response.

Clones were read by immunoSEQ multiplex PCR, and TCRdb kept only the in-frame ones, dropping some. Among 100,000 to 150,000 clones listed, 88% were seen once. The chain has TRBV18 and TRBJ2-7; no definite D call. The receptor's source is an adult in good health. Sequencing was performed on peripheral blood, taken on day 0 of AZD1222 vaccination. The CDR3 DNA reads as TGTGCCAGCTCACGGACGGGCTACGAGCAGTACTTC. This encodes CASSRTGYEQYF.